This section outlines one T cell receptor (beta chain) sequence together with its context. The data were produced by immunoSEQ multiplex PCR, yet TCRdb's version contains in-frame clones alone and is incomplete. The repertoire holds more than 250,000 clones, with about 89% as singletons. The sample is drawn from a study of blood T cell repertoires in COVID-19. Germline V gene sequence: CDR1 MNHEY, CDR2 SVGAGI. The CDR3 consists of 15 residues. Trimming took 6 bases from V and 5 from J, leaving 18 bases between them. Everyone who took part was about 18 to 90 years old, and they came from some 23 US areas. Symptom resolution, clearance, or two negative PCRs marked donors in Cohort 3 as recovered.

Sequencing used PBMCs or T cells enriched from blood (not recorded which). The receptor was derived from a woman in her twenties or thirties who had recovered from COVID-19. The genes are TRBV6-5 and TRBJ2-3, with a tentative D call TRBD2 (6 bases). CDR3 protein: CASSRRRETRDTQYF. In nucleotides, the CDR3 is TGTGCCAGCAGCCGCAGGCGGGAAACCAGAGATACGCAGTATTTT.